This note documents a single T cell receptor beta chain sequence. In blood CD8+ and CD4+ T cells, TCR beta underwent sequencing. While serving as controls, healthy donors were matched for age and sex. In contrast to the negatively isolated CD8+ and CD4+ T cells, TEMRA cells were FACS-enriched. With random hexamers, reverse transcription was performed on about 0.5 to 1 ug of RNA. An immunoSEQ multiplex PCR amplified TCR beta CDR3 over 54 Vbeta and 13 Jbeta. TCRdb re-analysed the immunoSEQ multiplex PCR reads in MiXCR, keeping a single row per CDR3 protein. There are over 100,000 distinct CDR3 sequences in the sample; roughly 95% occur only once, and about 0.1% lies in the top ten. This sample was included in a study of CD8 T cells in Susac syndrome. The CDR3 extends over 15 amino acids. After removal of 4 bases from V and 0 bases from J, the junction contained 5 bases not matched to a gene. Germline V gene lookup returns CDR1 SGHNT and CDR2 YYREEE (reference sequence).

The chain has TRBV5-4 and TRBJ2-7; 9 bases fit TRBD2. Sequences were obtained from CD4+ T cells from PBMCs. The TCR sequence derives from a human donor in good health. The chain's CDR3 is CASSTPTSGSYEQYF. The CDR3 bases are TGTGCCAGCAGCACCCCGACTAGCGGCTCCTACGAGCAGTACTTC.